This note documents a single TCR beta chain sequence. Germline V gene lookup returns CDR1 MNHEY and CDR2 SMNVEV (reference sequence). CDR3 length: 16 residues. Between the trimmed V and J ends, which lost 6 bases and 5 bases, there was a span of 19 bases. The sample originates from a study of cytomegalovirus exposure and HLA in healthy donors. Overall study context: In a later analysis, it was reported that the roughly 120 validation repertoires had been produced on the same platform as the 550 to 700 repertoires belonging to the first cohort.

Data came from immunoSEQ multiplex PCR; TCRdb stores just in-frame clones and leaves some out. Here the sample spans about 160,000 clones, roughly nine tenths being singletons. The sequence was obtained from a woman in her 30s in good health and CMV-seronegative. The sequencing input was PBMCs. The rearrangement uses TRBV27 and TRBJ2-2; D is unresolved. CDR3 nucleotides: TGTGCCAGCAGCCTTCACGAACTAAAACGGACCGGGGAGCTGTTTTTT. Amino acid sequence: CASSLHELKRTGELFF.